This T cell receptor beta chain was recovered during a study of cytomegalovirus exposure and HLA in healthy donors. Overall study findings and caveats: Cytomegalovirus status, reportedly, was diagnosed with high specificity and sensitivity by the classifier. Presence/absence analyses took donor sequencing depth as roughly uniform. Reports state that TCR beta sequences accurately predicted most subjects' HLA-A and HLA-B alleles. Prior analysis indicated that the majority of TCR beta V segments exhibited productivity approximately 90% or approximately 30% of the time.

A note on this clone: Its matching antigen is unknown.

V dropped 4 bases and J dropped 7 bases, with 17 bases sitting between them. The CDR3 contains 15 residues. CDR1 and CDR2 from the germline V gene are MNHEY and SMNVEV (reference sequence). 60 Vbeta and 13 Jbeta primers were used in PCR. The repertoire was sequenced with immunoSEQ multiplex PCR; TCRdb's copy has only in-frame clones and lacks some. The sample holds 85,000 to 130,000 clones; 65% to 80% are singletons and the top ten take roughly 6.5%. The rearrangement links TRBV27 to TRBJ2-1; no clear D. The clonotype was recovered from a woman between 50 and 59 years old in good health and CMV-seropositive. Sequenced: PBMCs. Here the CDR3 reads CASSSLGAGLNEQFF. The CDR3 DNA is TGTGCCAGCAGTTCCCTCGGTGCCGGTTTAAATGAGCAGTTCTTC.